The clone carrying this T cell receptor (beta chain) has at least ten counts. Its antigen is undetermined. This sample was taken from a study of T cells in Graves' hyperthyroidism and ophthalmopathy. At the level of the study: Upon initial diagnosis and before any treatment, peripheral blood was collected. Points from the study as a whole: Model predictions of ophthalmopathy came a median approximately 6.8 months before onset.

The length of the CDR3 is 15 residues. In germline, CDR1 is GTSNPN, CDR2 SVGIG (reference sequence). Trimming pared 2 bases from V and 0 bases from J, leaving 10 bases between. 10 ml fresh peripheral blood yielded the PBMCs. Amplified regions were TCR beta CDR3 sequences from RNA transcripts. TCR CDR3 regions were first amplified by RT-PCR with HTBI primers. A single record per CDR3 protein comes from TCRdb applying MiXCR to the multiplex PCR reads. The table has about 400,000 distinct CDR3 sequences, around 16% seen once; the top ten hold about 27%. Sequencing was carried out using blood. The clonotype originates from a woman between 18 and 29 years old with Graves' hyperthyroidism that later progressed to Graves' ophthalmopathy. This chain links TRBV30 with TRBJ2-2; D possibly matches TRBD1 or TRBD2 (5 bases each). The CDR3 sequence is CAWSLRGANTGELFF. The DNA for the CDR3 is TGTGCCTGGAGTTTGAGGGGCGCGAACACCGGGGAGCTGTTTTTT.